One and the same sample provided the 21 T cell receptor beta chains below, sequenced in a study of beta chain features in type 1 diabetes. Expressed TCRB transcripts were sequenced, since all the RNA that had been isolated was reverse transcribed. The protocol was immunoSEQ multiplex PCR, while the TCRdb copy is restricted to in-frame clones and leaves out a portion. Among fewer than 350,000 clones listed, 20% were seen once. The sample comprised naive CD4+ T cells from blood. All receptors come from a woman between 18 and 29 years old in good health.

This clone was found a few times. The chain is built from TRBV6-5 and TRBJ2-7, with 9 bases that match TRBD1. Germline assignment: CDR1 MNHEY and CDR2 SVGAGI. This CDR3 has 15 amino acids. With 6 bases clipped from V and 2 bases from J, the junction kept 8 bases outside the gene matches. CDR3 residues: CASSPWGQGPYEQYF. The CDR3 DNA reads TGTGCCAGCAGCCCCTGGGGACAGGGCCCCTACGAGCAGTACTTC.

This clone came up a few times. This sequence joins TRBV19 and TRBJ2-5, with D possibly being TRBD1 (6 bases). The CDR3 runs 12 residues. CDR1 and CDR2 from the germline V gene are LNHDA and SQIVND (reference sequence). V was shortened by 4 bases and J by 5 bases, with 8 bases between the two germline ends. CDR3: CASSNRAETQYF. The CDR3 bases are TGTGCCAGTAGTAACAGGGCGGAGACCCAGTACTTC. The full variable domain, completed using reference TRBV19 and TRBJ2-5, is DGGITQSPKYLFRKEGQNVTLSCEQNLNHDAMYWYRQDPGQGLRLIYYSQIVNDFQKGDIAEGYSVSREKKESFPLTVTSAQKNPTAFYLCASSNRAETQYFGPGTRLLVL.

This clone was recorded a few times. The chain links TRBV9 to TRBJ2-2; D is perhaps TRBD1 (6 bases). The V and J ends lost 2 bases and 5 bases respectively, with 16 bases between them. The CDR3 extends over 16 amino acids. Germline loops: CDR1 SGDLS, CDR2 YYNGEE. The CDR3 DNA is TGTGCCAGCAGCGTTCTTGGTGGGGGCCTTACCGGGGAGCTGTTTTTT. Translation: CASSVLGGGLTGELFF.

The CDR3 region is CASSSPGQGMNTEAFF. CDR3 bases: TGTGCCAGCAGCAGTCCGGGACAGGGAATGAACACTGAAGCTTTCTTT. The chain has TRBV21-1 and TRBJ1-1; the table gives TRBD1 as D, unverified against the DNA. TRBV21-1 counts as a pseudogene. The CDR3 is 16 residues long.

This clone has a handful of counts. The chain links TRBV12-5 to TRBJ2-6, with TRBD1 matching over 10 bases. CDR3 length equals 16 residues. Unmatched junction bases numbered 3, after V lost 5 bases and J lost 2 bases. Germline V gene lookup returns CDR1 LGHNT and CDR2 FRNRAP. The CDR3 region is CASGLDRGAGANVLTF. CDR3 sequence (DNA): TGTGCTAGTGGTCTGGACAGGGGGGCTGGGGCCAACGTCCTGACTTTC.

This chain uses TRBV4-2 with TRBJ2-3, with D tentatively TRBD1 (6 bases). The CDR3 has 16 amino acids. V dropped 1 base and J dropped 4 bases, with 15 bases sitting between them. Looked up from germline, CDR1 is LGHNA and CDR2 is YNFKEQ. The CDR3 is CASSQGPQGRPDTQYF. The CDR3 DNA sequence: TGTGCCAGCAGCCAAGGTCCGCAGGGGCGCCCAGATACGCAGTATTTT.

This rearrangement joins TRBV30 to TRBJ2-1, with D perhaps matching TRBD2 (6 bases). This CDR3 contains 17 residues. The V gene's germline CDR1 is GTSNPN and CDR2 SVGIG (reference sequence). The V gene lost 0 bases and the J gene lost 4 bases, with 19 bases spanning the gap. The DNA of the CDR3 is TGTGCCTGGAGTGTACTCCACATCGGGACTGGTTACAATGAGCAGTTCTTC. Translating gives CAWSVLHIGTGYNEQFF.

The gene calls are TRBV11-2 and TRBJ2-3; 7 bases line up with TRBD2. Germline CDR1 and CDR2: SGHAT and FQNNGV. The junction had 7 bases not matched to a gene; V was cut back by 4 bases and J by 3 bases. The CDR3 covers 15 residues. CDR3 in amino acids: CASSSRASGTDTQYF. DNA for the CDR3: TGTGCCAGCAGCTCCCGGGCTAGCGGTACAGATACGCAGTATTTT. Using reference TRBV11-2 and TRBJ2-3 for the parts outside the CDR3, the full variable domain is EAGVAQSPRYKIIEKRQSVAFWCNPISGHATLYWYQQILGQGPKLLIQFQNNGVVDDSQLPKDRFSAERLKGVDSTLKIQPAKLEDSAVYLCASSSRASGTDTQYFGPGTRLTVL.

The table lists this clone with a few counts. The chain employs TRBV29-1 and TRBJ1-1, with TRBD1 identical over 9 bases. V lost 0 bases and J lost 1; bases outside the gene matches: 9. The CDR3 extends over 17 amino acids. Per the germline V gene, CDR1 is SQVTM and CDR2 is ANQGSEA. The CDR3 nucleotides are TGCAGCGTTGAAGATCGATGGGGGACAGGGTCGAACACTGAAGCTTTCTTT. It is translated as CSVEDRWGTGSNTEAFF.

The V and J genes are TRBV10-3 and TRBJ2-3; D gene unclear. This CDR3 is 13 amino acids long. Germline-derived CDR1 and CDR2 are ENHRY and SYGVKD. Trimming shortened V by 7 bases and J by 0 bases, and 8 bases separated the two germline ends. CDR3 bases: TGTGCCATCACCCCTTCTAGCACAGATACGCAGTATTTT. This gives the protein CAITPSSTDTQYF.

The CDR3 region is CASSLRLDGETQYF. CDR3 nucleotides: TGTGCCAGCAGCTTACGACTAGACGGAGAGACCCAGTACTTC. This sequence joins TRBV11-3 and TRBJ2-5; TRBD2 is a possible D gene (6 bases). V was clipped by 2 bases and J by 4 bases, with 11 bases between them. CDR1 is SGHNT and CDR2 is YENEEA in the germline V gene. This CDR3 is built from 14 residues.

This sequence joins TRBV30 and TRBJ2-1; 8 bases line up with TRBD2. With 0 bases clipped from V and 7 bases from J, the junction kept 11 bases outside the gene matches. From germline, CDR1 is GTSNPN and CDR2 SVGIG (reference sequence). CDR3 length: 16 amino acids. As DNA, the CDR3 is TGTGCCTGGAGTGTAGGGGGACTAGTAGAAAGGAATGAGCAGTTCTTC. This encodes CAWSVGGLVERNEQFF.

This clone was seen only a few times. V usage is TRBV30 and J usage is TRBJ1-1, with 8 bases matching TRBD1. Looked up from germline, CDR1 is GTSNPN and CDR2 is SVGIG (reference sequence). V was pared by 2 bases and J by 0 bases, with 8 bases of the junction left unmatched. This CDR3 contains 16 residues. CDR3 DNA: TGTGCCTGGAGTAAAGGGACAGGAGATTTGAACACTGAAGCTTTCTTT. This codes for CAWSKGTGDLNTEAFF. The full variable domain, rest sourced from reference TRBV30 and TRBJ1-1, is SQTIHQWPATLVQPVGSPLSLECTVEGTSNPNLYWYRQAAGRGLQLLFYSVGIGQISSEVPQNLSASRPQDRQFILSSKKLLLSDSGFYLCAWSKGTGDLNTEAFFGQGTRLTVV.

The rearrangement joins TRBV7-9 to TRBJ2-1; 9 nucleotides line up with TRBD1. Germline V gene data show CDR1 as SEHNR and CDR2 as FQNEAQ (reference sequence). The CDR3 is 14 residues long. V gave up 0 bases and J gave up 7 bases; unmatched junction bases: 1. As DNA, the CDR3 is TGTGCCAGCAGCTTAGCGGGGACAGGGAATGAGCAGTTCTTC. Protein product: CASSLAGTGNEQFF.

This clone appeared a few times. The CDR3 DNA sequence: TGTGCCAGTAGCCCGGGGACAGGCCTAAATCAGCCCCAGCATTTT. This sequence encodes CASSPGTGLNQPQHF. V is TRBV19 and J is TRBJ1-5, with 8 bases matching TRBD1. The CDR3 consists of 15 residues. Germline CDR1 reads LNHDA; CDR2 reads SQIVND (reference sequence). J gave up 4 bases and V 6 bases, and 8 bases lay outside the gene matches.

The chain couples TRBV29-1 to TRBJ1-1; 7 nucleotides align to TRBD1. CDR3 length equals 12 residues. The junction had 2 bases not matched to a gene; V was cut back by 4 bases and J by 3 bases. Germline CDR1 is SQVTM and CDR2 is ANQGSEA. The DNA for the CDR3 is TGCAGCGTTGGGGACAGTCACACTGAAGCTTTCTTT. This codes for CSVGDSHTEAFF.

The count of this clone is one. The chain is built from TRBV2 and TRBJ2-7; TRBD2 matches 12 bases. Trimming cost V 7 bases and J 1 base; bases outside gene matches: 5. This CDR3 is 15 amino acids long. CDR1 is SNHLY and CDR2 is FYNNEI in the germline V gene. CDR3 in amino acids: CASTAGTSGSYEQYF. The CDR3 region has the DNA TGTGCCAGCACCGCGGGGACTAGCGGGTCCTACGAGCAGTACTTC.

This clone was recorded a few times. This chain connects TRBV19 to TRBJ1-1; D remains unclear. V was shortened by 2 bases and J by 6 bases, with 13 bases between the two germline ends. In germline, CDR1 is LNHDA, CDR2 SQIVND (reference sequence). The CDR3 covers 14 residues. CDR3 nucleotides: TGTGCCAGTAGTATATGGGCCGGGGAGGCTGAAGCTTTCTTT. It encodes CASSIWAGEAEAFF.

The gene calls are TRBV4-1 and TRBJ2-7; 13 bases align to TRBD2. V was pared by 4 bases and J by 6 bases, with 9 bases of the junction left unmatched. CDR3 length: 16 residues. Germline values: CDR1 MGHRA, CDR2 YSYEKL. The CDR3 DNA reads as TGCGCCAGCAGCCCCCGCGGGACTAGCGGGACAGGCGAGCAGTACTTC. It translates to CASSPRGTSGTGEQYF.

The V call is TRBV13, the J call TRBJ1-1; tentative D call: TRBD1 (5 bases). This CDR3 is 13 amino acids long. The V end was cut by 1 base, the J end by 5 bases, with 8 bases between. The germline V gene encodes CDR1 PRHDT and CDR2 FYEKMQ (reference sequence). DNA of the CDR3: TGTGCCAGCAGCTTAGTCAGGGAAACTGAAGCTTTCTTT. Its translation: CASSLVRETEAFF.

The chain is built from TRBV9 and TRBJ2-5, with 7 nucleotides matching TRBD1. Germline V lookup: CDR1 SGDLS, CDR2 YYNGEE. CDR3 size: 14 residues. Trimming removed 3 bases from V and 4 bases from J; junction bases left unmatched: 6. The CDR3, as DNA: TGTGCCAGCAGCGACGACAGGGAAGGAGAGACCCAGTACTTC. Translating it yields CASSDDREGETQYF.